Shown below are 9 T cell receptor beta chains from a single sample sequenced in a study of PD-1 blockade in classical Hodgkin lymphoma. TCRdb keeps only in-frame clones here, not all; method: immunoSEQ multiplex PCR. This sample has approximately 79,000 clones, with 85% to 95% found just once. Every patient was affected by relapse after autologous stem cell transplantation, while exposure to brentuximab vedotin was not uniform. The starting material was peripheral blood mononuclear cells (PBMCs), obtained before the second cycle of nivolumab. Receptors were obtained from a human donor with classical Hodgkin lymphoma.

The chain recombines TRBV2 with TRBJ2-2; D is perhaps TRBD2 (7 bases). V lost 7 bases and J 6 bases, leaving 15 bases between the germline ends. CDR1 and CDR2 (germline): SNHLY, FYNNEI. This CDR3 contains 14 residues. The CDR3 loop is CASTRTGGPGELFF. For the CDR3, the DNA is TGTGCCAGCACCCGGACGGGGGGCCCCGGGGAGCTGTTTTTT.

The V and J genes are TRBV18 and TRBJ2-1; D is possibly TRBD2 (7 bases). Deletions cut 6 bases from V and 5 bases from J, with 17 bases between. The CDR3 has 15 residues. The V gene's germline CDR1 is KGHSH and CDR2 LQKENI. The DNA of the CDR3 is TGTGCCAGCTCGATGAGCGGGACAACCAACAATGAGCAGTTCTTC. Protein: CASSMSGTTNNEQFF.

The genes are TRBV7-2 and TRBJ2-5; 9 nucleotides match TRBD1. Germline V gene lookup returns CDR1 SGHTA and CDR2 FQGNSA. The junction had 15 bases not matched to a gene; V was cut back by 5 bases and J by 2 bases. The CDR3 is made up of 18 amino acids. The chain's CDR3 is CASSQFVGTGNLQETQYF. The CDR3 DNA is TGTGCCAGCAGCCAGTTCGTCGGGACAGGGAATCTTCAAGAGACCCAGTACTTC.

The chain joins TRBV5-1 to TRBJ1-2; the D is unclear. The CDR3 loop spans 16 amino acids. Germline CDR1 and CDR2: SGHRS and YFSETQ. The V and J ends lost 2 bases and 0 bases respectively, with 14 bases between them. CDR3 in amino acids: CASSLSVGTSNYGYTF. DNA for the CDR3: TGCGCCAGCAGCTTATCCGTAGGAACGTCTAACTATGGCTACACCTTC.

The rearrangement joins TRBV6-1 to TRBJ2-7; D is perhaps TRBD1 (5 bases). Trimming took 3 bases from V and 9 from J, leaving 15 bases between them. The germline CDR1 and CDR2 sequences are MNHNS and SASEGT. This CDR3 is built from 13 residues. The CDR3, as DNA: TGTGCCAGCAGTGACCAGGTGGGGCTCGGGCAGTACTTC. It translates to CASSDQVGLGQYF.

The chain couples TRBV21-1 to TRBJ1-5; the table gives TRBD1 as D, unverified against the DNA. TRBV21-1 is recorded as a pseudogene. The CDR3 consists of 17 residues. The CDR3 sequence: CASSTGTGHSSNQPQHF. The DNA for the CDR3 is TGTGCCAGCAGCACCGGGACAGGGCACAGTAGCAATCAGCCCCAGCATTTT.

V gene TRBV27 combines with J gene TRBJ2-2; no reliable D call. Looked up from germline, CDR1 is MNHEY and CDR2 is SMNVEV (reference sequence). V was pared by 2 bases and J by 6 bases, with 4 bases between. The CDR3 is made up of 12 amino acids. The CDR3 DNA is TGTGCCAGCAGTTTAGCGTCCGGGGAGCTGTTTTTT. Amino acids: CASSLASGELFF.

This chain joins TRBV11-2 and TRBJ2-7; 9 bases match TRBD2. This CDR3 region has 15 residues. Germline V gene sequence: CDR1 SGHAT, CDR2 FQNNGV. The V segment lost 2 bases and the J segment 4 bases; nucleotides outside the gene matches: 6. The CDR3 region has the DNA TGTGCCAGCAGCTTAAGGGGACTAGCAGATTACGAGCAGTACTTC. This sequence encodes CASSLRGLADYEQYF.

The V and J genes are TRBV10-3 and TRBJ2-5; the match to TRBD2 covers 12 bases. The CDR3 runs 17 residues. Unmatched junction bases numbered 7, after V lost 0 bases and J lost 5 bases. In germline, CDR1 is ENHRY, CDR2 SYGVKD. The CDR3 reads CAISESGASGRAETQYF. Here the CDR3 DNA reads TGTGCCATCAGTGAGTCGGGGGCTAGCGGGAGGGCCGAGACCCAGTACTTC.